This T cell receptor (beta chain) was sequenced for a study of OX40 agonist ivuxolimab in advanced cancers. Trimming pared 0 bases from V and 1 base from J, leaving 4 bases between. This CDR3 comprises 14 residues. Germline V lookup: CDR1 SGHRS, CDR2 YFSETQ. Study-level points and caveats: The study observed clonal expansion of CD4+ and CD8+ blood T cells by week 6 at 0.1 to 3.0 mg/kg. Expanded peripheral T cells had an undetermined antigen specificity.

Worth noting for this clone: Its antigen is unidentified.

Measured with immunoSEQ multiplex PCR; TCRdb has only the in-frame clones, and not every one. This table holds tens of thousands of clones, roughly 77% found once. V and J are TRBV5-1 and TRBJ2-2; D unresolved. The source material was CD4+ or CD8+ T cells sorted from blood, sampled in a trial of the OX40 agonist ivuxolimab. The origin of this receptor is an adult with an advanced solid tumor such as melanoma, head and neck, liver or kidney cancer. CDR3 DNA sequence: TGCGCCAGCAGCTTGGCCGGGAACACCGGGGAGCTGTTTTTT. Translated: CASSLAGNTGELFF.